These T cell receptor beta chains were read from a single sample in a study of tumor-infiltrating lymphocytes in localized non-small cell lung cancer. Assay: immunoSEQ multiplex PCR; the TCRdb copy retains only in-frame clones and omits some. The sample lists some 15,000 clones, roughly 79% occurring once. Sequencing was carried out using lung tumor tissue. These receptors all come from a human donor with non-small cell lung cancer. Each CDR3 is given with its conserved first and last residue. D genes are given only for firm matches. The size field is filled for only some rows; it gives once, few, many or a size class.

j_gene: TRBJ2-1
d_gene: .
v_gene: TRBV28
abundance: .
CDR3aa: CASRVGTGEQFF
CDR3nt: TGTGCCAGCAGAGTAGGGACGGGTGAGCAGTTCTTC

j_gene: TRBJ2-7
d_gene: .
v_gene: TRBV19
abundance: .
CDR3aa: CATSLDVTFYEQYF
CDR3nt: TGTGCCACATCTCTCGACGTGACATTCTACGAGCAGTACTTC

j_gene: TRBJ1-3
d_gene: .
v_gene: TRBV5-1
abundance: .
CDR3aa: CASSQGSGNTIYF
CDR3nt: TGCGCCAGCAGTCAAGGGTCTGGAAACACCATATATTTT

j_gene: TRBJ1-2
d_gene: .
v_gene: TRBV5-5
abundance: .
CDR3aa: CASSPGRGEAYGYTF
CDR3nt: TGTGCCAGCAGCCCGGGGAGAGGGGAGGCCTATGGCTACACCTTC

j_gene: TRBJ2-7
d_gene: .
v_gene: TRBV7-7
abundance: once
CDR3aa: CASSLLQVNLYEQYF
CDR3nt: TGTGCTAGCAGCTTACTCCAGGTAAACCTCTACGAGCAGTACTTC

j_gene: TRBJ2-2
d_gene: TRBD1
v_gene: TRBV11-2
abundance: .
CDR3aa: CASSLGVGTGGNTGELFF
CDR3nt: TGTGCCAGCAGCTTAGGGGTGGGGACAGGGGGCAACACCGGGGAGCTGTTTTTT

j_gene: TRBJ1-1
d_gene: .
v_gene: TRBV5-6
abundance: .
CDR3aa: CASSLVWNTEAFF
CDR3nt: TGTGCCAGCAGCTTGGTCTGGAACACTGAAGCTTTCTTT

j_gene: TRBJ2-2
d_gene: TRBD1
v_gene: TRBV29-1
abundance: .
CDR3aa: CSVVGRQGTGELFF
CDR3nt: TGCAGCGTTGTGGGGAGACAGGGGACCGGGGAGCTGTTTTTT

j_gene: TRBJ1-2
d_gene: TRBD1
v_gene: TRBV6-5
abundance: few
CDR3aa: CASRREQGNYGYTF
CDR3nt: TGTGCCAGCAGGCGGGAACAGGGGAACTATGGCTACACCTTC

j_gene: TRBJ1-1
d_gene: .
v_gene: TRBV19
abundance: .
CDR3aa: CASSRDGLTAFF
CDR3nt: TGTGCCAGTAGTAGAGACGGGCTGACAGCTTTCTTT